These 22 T cell receptor beta chains were sequenced from one sample in a study of T cell changes during pregnancy in multiple sclerosis. Using immunoSEQ multiplex PCR, the repertoire was profiled, and TCRdb retains in-frame clones only, with some absent. Of roughly 80,000 clones listed, around 93% are singletons. The input for sequencing was peripheral blood, taken in the second trimester of pregnancy. These receptors were collected from a female donor with multiple sclerosis, enrolled in a pregnancy study.

This chain uses TRBV11-3 with TRBJ2-5; D not resolved. The CDR3 runs 13 residues. The germline V gene has CDR1 SGHNT and CDR2 YENEEA. Deletions cut 1 base from V and 3 bases from J, with 6 bases between. The DNA for the CDR3 is TGTGCCAGCAGCTTAGGTGTAGAAGAGACCCAGTACTTC. Its protein product is CASSLGVEETQYF.

As for this clone: The sample holds other DNA sequences that translate to the same CDR3. The chain's CDR3 is CASSGQGGYEQYF. The CDR3 coding sequence is TGTGCCAGCAGCGGACAGGGGGGCTACGAGCAGTACTTC. The chain carries TRBV9 and TRBJ2-7, with 9 nucleotides matching TRBD1. CDR1 and CDR2 from the germline V gene are SGDLS and YYNGEE. With V trimmed by 3 bases and J by 3 bases, 1 base remained unmatched. This CDR3 region has 13 residues. The whole variable domain, remainder taken from reference TRBV9 and TRBJ2-7, is DSGVTQTPKHLITATGQRVTLRCSPRSGDLSVYWYQQSLDQGLQFLIQYYNGEERAKGNILERFSAQQFPDLHSELNLSSLELGDSALYFCASSGQGGYEQYFGPGTRLTVT.

As concerns this clone: A junction end diverges from the germline sequence, so it may reflect a read error. The CDR3 sequence: CASSLGRQETQYF. CDR3 nucleotides: TGTGCTAGCAGCTTGGGGAGGCAAGAGACCCAGTACTTC. This chain joins TRBV7-7 and TRBJ2-5; tentative D call: TRBD2 (6 bases). This CDR3 spans 13 amino acids. The germline V gene has CDR1 SSHAT and CDR2 FNYEAQ (reference sequence). The whole variable domain, filled in from reference TRBV7-7 and TRBJ2-5, reads GAGVSQSPRYKVTKRGQDVTLRCDPISSHATLYWYQQALGQGPEFLTYFNYEAQPDKSGLPSDRFSAERPEGSISTLTIQRTEQRDSAMYRCASSLGRQETQYFGPGTRLLVL.

The rearrangement links TRBV18 to TRBJ1-6; 10 bases match TRBD1. V gave up 3 bases and J gave up 10 bases; unmatched junction bases: 3. This CDR3 comprises 14 residues. Germline V gene lookup returns CDR1 KGHSH and CDR2 LQKENI. This chain's CDR3 is CASSPDRGESPLHF. In nucleotides, the CDR3 is TGTGCCAGCTCACCGGACAGGGGGGAATCACCCCTCCACTTT.

The chain combines TRBV7-9 with TRBJ2-7; TRBD1 might be the D (5 bases). CDR3 length: 13 amino acids. Trimming stripped 2 bases from V and 6 bases from J, with 11 bases between. Germline assignment: CDR1 SEHNR and CDR2 FQNEAQ (reference sequence). The CDR3 DNA reads as TGTGCCAGCAGCTTAAGCAGGGTGGCCGAGCAGTACTTC. This gives the protein CASSLSRVAEQYF.

This chain links TRBV7-6 with TRBJ2-3, with a possible D match to TRBD2 (5 bases). The CDR3 runs 14 residues. Germline V gives CDR1 SGHVS, CDR2 FNYEAQ. V lost 3 bases and J lost 0, with 7 bases in between. CDR3 region: CASSFGESTDTQYF. The CDR3 DNA is TGTGCCAGCAGCTTTGGGGAGAGCACAGATACGCAGTATTTT.

The V and J genes are TRBV19 and TRBJ2-2, with unresolved D. The V end lost 2 bases, the J end lost 7 bases, and 2 bases lay between the germline ends. CDR3 length equals 11 residues. The V gene's germline CDR1 is LNHDA and CDR2 SQIVND (reference sequence). The CDR3 is CASSIRGELFF. CDR3 DNA sequence: TGTGCCAGTAGTATACGCGGGGAGCTGTTTTTT.

J is TRBJ1-3 and V is TRBV6-6, with D maybe TRBD1 (5 bases). Germline V lookup: CDR1 MNHNY, CDR2 SVGAGI (reference sequence). V was pared by 6 bases and J by 2 bases, with 17 bases between. The CDR3 is 16 residues long. CDR3 sequence: CASRLDSAFTGNTIYF. The CDR3 DNA reads as TGTGCCAGCAGACTTGACAGTGCGTTTACTGGAAACACCATATATTTT.

The V call is TRBV27, the J call TRBJ2-1; TRBD2 matches at 8 bases. Germline-derived CDR1 and CDR2 are MNHEY and SMNVEV (reference sequence). After removal of 6 bases from V and 4 bases from J, the junction contained 8 bases not matched to a gene. The CDR3 covers 15 residues. The CDR3 loop reads CASRESGSIYNEQFF. For the CDR3, the DNA is TGTGCCAGCAGAGAGAGCGGGAGTATTTACAATGAGCAGTTCTTC.

The CDR3 is CASSPRDRVNSPLHF. CDR3 bases: TGTGCCAGCAGCCCCAGGGACAGGGTTAATTCACCCCTCCACTTT. V and J are TRBV9 and TRBJ1-6; 9 bases line up with TRBD1. This CDR3 is built from 15 residues. Trimming took 4 bases from V and 6 from J; bases not matched to a gene: 5. In germline, CDR1 is SGDLS, CDR2 YYNGEE. Together with reference TRBV9 and TRBJ1-6, the CDR3 gives the full variable domain: DSGVTQTPKHLITATGQRVTLRCSPRSGDLSVYWYQQSLDQGLQFLIQYYNGEERAKGNILERFSAQQFPDLHSELNLSSLELGDSALYFCASSPRDRVNSPLHFGNGTRLTVT.

The V call is TRBV6-1, the J call TRBJ1-5; possibly TRBD1 for D (5 bases). The V and J ends lost 2 bases and 6 bases respectively, with 11 bases between them. This CDR3 is 14 amino acids long. Germline V CDR1 and CDR2: MNHNS, SASEGT. In nucleotides, the CDR3 is TGTGCCAGCAGTGAAAGGGGCCAGGGTCAGCCCCAGCATTTT. Its translation: CASSERGQGQPQHF.

This chain joins TRBV2 and TRBJ2-2; D is ambiguous. Trimming took 1 base from V and 0 from J, leaving 6 bases between them. The CDR3 is 15 amino acids. Germline CDR1 and CDR2: SNHLY and FYNNEI. CDR3 sequence: CASSEVTANTGELFF. CDR3 nucleotides: TGTGCCAGCAGTGAAGTTACAGCGAACACCGGGGAGCTGTTTTTT.

The V gene is TRBV5-6, the J gene TRBJ2-1; no definite D call. Deletions cut 4 bases from V and 6 bases from J, with 8 bases between. The CDR3 is 12 residues long. From germline, CDR1 is SGHDT and CDR2 YYEEEE. This chain's CDR3 is CASSTAVNEQFF. The CDR3 nucleotides read TGTGCCAGCAGCACTGCGGTCAATGAGCAGTTCTTC.

The chain recombines TRBV29-1 with TRBJ1-5, with a weak D call TRBD1 (5 bases). The germline V and J ends were trimmed by 5 bases and 4 bases, with 9 bases remaining between them. This CDR3 has 12 residues. Germline values: CDR1 SQVTM, CDR2 ANQGSEA. As DNA, the CDR3 is TGCAGCGTTCGGGGGGTTAATCAGCCCCAGCATTTT. This encodes CSVRGVNQPQHF. Full variable domain (missing parts from reference TRBV29-1 and TRBJ1-5): SAVISQKPSRDICQRGTSLTIQCQVDSQVTMMFWYRQQPGQSLTLIATANQGSEATYESGFVIDKFPISRPNLTFSTLTVSNMSPEDSSIYLCSVRGVNQPQHFGDGTRLSIL.

The rearrangement joins TRBV7-9 to TRBJ1-5; D may be TRBD1 (6 bases). Germline-derived CDR1 and CDR2 are SEHNR and FQNEAQ (reference sequence). This CDR3 spans 14 amino acids. Trimming shortened V by 1 base and J by 6 bases, and 10 bases separated the two germline ends. The CDR3 loop is CASSLEGGLQPQHF. The CDR3 DNA reads as TGTGCCAGCAGCTTAGAAGGGGGTCTTCAGCCCCAGCATTTT.

CDR3 DNA: TGTGCCAGCAGCATGCGGGATCAGCCCCAGCATTTT. This gives the protein CASSMRDQPQHF. The chain links TRBV7-8 to TRBJ1-5; D gene ambiguous. The CDR3 runs 12 residues. V was shortened by 5 bases and J by 5 bases, with 7 bases between the two germline ends. Per germline, CDR1 SGHVS and CDR2 FQNEAQ.

This chain joins TRBV19 and TRBJ2-4, with TRBD1 matching over 8 bases. The germline CDR1 and CDR2 sequences are LNHDA and SQIVND (reference sequence). The length of the CDR3 is 16 residues. Trimming took 4 bases from V and 6 from J; bases not matched to a gene: 11. The CDR3 sequence: CASSTASGQGGNIQYF. The CDR3 DNA sequence: TGTGCCAGTAGTACCGCCTCTGGACAGGGAGGAAACATTCAGTACTTC.

This clone showed up just once. This chain connects TRBV9 to TRBJ2-3; D call uncertain. This CDR3 is built from 15 residues. Between the trimmed V and J ends, which lost 0 bases and 5 bases, there was a span of 13 bases. Germline assignment: CDR1 SGDLS and CDR2 YYNGEE. The CDR3 spells CASSVVPELRDTQYF. The CDR3 DNA reads as TGTGCCAGCAGCGTAGTCCCGGAGTTGAGAGATACGCAGTATTTT.

The chain has TRBV7-9 and TRBJ2-1, with D possibly TRBD2 on 5 matching bases. CDR3 length equals 16 residues. CDR1 is SEHNR and CDR2 is FQNEAQ in the germline V gene (reference sequence). V lost 5 bases, J lost 5 bases, and 19 bases lay in between. CDR3 sequence reads: CASSPRQSGMDNEQFF. The DNA for the CDR3 is TGTGCCAGCAGCCCACGTCAGAGCGGAATGGACAATGAGCAGTTCTTC.

The chain joins TRBV25-1 to TRBJ1-1; 8 bases agree with TRBD1. The CDR3 extends over 15 amino acids. CDR1 and CDR2 from the germline V gene are MGHDK and SYGVNS. V shed 1 base, J shed 6 bases, and the junction held 7 bases outside the gene matches. The CDR3 region is CASSESPGQVPEAFF. In DNA form, the CDR3 reads TGTGCCAGCAGTGAATCCCCGGGACAGGTCCCTGAAGCTTTCTTT.

CDR3 protein: CASSYFGGAEGYTF. In DNA, the CDR3 is TGTGCCAGCAGTTATTTCGGGGGGGCTGAGGGCTACACCTTC. V usage is TRBV6-5 and J usage is TRBJ1-2, with D possibly TRBD1 on 6 matching bases. V lost 3 bases and J 8 bases, leaving 16 bases between the germline ends. Looked up from germline, CDR1 is MNHEY and CDR2 is SVGAGI. This CDR3 region has 14 residues.

This chain uses TRBV6-5 with TRBJ2-1; 9 bases are a match to TRBD2. The CDR3 spans 15 residues. Per germline, CDR1 MNHEY and CDR2 SVGAGI. J gave up 4 bases and V 6 bases, and 7 bases lay outside the gene matches. CDR3 DNA sequence: TGTGCCAGCAGCCCAAGCGGGGGGCCGTACAATGAGCAGTTCTTC. Its protein is CASSPSGGPYNEQFF.